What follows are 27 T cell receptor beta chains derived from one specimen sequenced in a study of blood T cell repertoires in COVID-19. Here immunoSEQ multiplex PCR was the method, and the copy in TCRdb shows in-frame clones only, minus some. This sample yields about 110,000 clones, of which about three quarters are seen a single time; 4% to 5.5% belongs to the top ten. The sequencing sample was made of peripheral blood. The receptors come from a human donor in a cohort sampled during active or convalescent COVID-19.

The CDR3 nucleotides are TGTGCCAGGGGTAGCGGGGCCGGCAACATTCAGTACTTC. It is translated as CARGSGAGNIQYF. This chain joins TRBV2 and TRBJ2-4; 8 positions match TRBD2. This CDR3 has 13 amino acids. Germline CDR1 reads SNHLY; CDR2 reads FYNNEI. V was clipped by 9 bases and J by 7 bases; unmatched bases: 8.

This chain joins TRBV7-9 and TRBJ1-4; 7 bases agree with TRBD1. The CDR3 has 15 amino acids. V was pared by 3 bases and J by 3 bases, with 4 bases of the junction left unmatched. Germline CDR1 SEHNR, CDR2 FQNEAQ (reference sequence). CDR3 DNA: TGTGCCAGCAGCTTTCGACAGGGAGCTAATGAAAAACTGTTTTTT. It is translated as CASSFRQGANEKLFF.

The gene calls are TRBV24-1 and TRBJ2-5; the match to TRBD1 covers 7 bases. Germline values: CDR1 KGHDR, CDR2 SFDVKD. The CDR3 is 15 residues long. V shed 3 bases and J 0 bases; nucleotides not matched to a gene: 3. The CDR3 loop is CATSDGQVNQETQYF. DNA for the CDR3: TGTGCCACCAGTGATGGACAGGTGAACCAAGAGACCCAGTACTTC.

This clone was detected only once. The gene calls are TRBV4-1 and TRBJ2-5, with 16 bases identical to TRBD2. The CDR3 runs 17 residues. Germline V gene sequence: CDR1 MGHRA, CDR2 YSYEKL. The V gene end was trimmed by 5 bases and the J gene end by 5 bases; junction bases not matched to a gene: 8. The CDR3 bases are TGCGCCAGCAGCTCAACCGCGGGACTAGCGGGAGGGGAGACCCAGTACTTC. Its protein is CASSSTAGLAGGETQYF.

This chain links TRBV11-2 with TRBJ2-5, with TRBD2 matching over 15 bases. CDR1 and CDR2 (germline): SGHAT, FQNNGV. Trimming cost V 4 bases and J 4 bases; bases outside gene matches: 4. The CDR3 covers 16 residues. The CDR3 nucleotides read TGTGCCAGCAGCTGGACTAGCGGGAGGGCGGGAGAGACCCAGTACTTC. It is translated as CASSWTSGRAGETQYF.

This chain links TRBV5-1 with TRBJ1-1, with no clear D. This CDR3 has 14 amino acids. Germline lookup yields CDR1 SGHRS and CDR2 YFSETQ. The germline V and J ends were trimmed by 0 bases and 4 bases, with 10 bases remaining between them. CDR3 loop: CASSLVVGGTEAFF. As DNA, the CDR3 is TGCGCCAGCAGCTTGGTCGTAGGCGGCACTGAAGCTTTCTTT.

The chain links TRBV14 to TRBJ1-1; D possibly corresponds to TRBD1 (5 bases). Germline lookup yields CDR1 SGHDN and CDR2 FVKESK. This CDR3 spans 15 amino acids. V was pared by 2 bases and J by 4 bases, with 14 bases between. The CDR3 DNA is TGTGCCAGCAGCCAATACCAGGGAGGGAGCACTGAAGCTTTCTTT. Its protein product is CASSQYQGGSTEAFF.

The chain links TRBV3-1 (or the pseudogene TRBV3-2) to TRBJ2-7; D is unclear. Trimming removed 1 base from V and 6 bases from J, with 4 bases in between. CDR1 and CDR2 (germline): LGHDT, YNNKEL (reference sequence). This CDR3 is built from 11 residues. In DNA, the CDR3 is TGTGCCAGCAGCCAAGCTCGCGAGCAGTACTTC. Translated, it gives CASSQAREQYF.

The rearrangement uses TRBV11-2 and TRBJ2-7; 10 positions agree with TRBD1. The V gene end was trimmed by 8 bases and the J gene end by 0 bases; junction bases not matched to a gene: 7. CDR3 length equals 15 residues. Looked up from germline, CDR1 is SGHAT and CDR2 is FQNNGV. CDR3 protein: CASRQGQGISYEQYF. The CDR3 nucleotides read TGTGCCAGCCGCCAGGGACAGGGGATCTCCTACGAGCAGTACTTC.

The CDR3 nucleotides read TGTGCCAGCAGCTTAGGGCTGAACACCGGGGAGCTGTTTTTT. This translates into CASSLGLNTGELFF. The J gene is TRBJ2-2, the V gene TRBV11-1; D unclear. This CDR3 is built from 14 residues. CDR1 and CDR2 (germline): SGHAT, FQDESV (reference sequence). Trimming shortened V by 1 base and J by 1 base, and 4 bases separated the two germline ends. The whole variable domain, filled in from reference TRBV11-1 and TRBJ2-2, reads EAEVAQSPRYKITEKSQAVAFWCDPISGHATLYWYRQILGQGPELLVQFQDESVVDDSQLPKDRFSAERLKGVDSTLKIQPAELGDSAMYLCASSLGLNTGELFFGEGSRLTVL.

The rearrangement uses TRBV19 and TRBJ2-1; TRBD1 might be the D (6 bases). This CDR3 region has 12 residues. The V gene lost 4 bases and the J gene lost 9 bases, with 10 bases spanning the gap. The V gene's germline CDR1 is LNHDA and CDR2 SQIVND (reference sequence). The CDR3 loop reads CASSTGAGEQFF. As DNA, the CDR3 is TGTGCCAGTAGTACAGGGGCAGGTGAGCAGTTCTTC. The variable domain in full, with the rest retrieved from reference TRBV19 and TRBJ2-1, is DGGITQSPKYLFRKEGQNVTLSCEQNLNHDAMYWYRQDPGQGLRLIYYSQIVNDFQKGDIAEGYSVSREKKESFPLTVTSAQKNPTAFYLCASSTGAGEQFFGPGTRLTVL.

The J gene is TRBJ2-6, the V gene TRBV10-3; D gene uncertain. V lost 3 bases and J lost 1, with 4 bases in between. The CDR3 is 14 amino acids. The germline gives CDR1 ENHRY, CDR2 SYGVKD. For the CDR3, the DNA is TGTGCCATCAGTGATCTTTCTGGGGCCAACGTCCTGACTTTC. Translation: CAISDLSGANVLTF.

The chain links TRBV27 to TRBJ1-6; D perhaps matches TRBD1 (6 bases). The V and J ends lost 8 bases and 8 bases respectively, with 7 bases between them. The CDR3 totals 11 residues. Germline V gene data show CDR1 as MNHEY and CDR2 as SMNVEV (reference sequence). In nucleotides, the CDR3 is TGTGCCAGCGGGGGCGATTCACCCCTCCACTTT. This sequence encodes CASGGDSPLHF.

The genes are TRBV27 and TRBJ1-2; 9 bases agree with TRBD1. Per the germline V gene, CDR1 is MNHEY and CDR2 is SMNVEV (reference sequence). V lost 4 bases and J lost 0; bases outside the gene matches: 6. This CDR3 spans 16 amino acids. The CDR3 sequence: CASSSLRQGANYGYTF. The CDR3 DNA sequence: TGTGCCAGCAGTTCCCTCCGACAGGGGGCTAACTATGGCTACACCTTC.

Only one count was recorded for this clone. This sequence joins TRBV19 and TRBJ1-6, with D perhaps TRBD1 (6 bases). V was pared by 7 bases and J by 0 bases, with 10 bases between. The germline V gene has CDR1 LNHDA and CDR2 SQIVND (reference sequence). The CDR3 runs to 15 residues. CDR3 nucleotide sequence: TGTGCCAGTAAAAGGGGGAGCTCCTATAATTCACCCCTCCACTTT. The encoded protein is CASKRGSSYNSPLHF.

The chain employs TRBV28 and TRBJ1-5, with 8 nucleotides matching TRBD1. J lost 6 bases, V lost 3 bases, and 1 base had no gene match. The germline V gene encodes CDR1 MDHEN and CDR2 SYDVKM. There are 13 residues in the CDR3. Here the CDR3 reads CASSFRGRQPQHF. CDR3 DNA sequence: TGTGCCAGCAGTTTCAGGGGGCGTCAGCCCCAGCATTTT. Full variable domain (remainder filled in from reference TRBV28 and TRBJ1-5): DVKVTQSSRYLVKRTGEKVFLECVQDMDHENMFWYRQDPGLGLRLIYFSYDVKMKEKGDIPEGYSVSREKKERFSLILESASTNQTSMYLCASSFRGRQPQHFGDGTRLSIL.

The CDR3 is CASSQLQGSGYTF. DNA of the CDR3: TGTGCCAGCAGCCAACTTCAGGGGAGCGGCTACACCTTC. V is TRBV3-1 (or the pseudogene TRBV3-2) and J is TRBJ1-2; possibly TRBD1 for D (6 bases). This CDR3 contains 13 residues. The germline CDR1 and CDR2 sequences are LGHDT and YNNKEL (reference sequence). The V end lost 2 bases, the J end lost 8 bases, and 12 bases lay between the germline ends.

The DNA for the CDR3 is TGTGCCAGTAGTATTTTTCCGAGCTACGAGCAGTACTTC. It encodes CASSIFPSYEQYF. The V call is TRBV19, the J call TRBJ2-7; D remains unclear. Germline V lookup: CDR1 LNHDA, CDR2 SQIVND (reference sequence). Trimming took 3 bases from V and 3 from J, leaving 9 bases between them. The CDR3 consists of 13 residues. The entire variable domain, with the rest obtained from reference TRBV19 and TRBJ2-7, is as follows: DGGITQSPKYLFRKEGQNVTLSCEQNLNHDAMYWYRQDPGQGLRLIYYSQIVNDFQKGDIAEGYSVSREKKESFPLTVTSAQKNPTAFYLCASSIFPSYEQYFGPGTRLTVT.

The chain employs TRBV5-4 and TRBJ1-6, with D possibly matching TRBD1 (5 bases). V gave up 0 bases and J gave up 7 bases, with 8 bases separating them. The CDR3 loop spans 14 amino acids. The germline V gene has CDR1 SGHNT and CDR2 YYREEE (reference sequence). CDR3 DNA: TGTGCCAGCAGCTTGGGACAGCAAAATTCACCCCTCCACTTT. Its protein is CASSLGQQNSPLHF.

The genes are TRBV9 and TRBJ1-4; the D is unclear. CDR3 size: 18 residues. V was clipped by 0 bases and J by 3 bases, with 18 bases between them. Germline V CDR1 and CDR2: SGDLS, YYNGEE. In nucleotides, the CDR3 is TGTGCCAGCAGCGTAGGCCCGACGCCAGTGGCGGCTAATGAAAAACTGTTTTTT. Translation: CASSVGPTPVAANEKLFF. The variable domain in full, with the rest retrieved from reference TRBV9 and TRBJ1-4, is DSGVTQTPKHLITATGQRVTLRCSPRSGDLSVYWYQQSLDQGLQFLIQYYNGEERAKGNILERFSAQQFPDLHSELNLSSLELGDSALYFCASSVGPTPVAANEKLFFGSGTQLSVL.

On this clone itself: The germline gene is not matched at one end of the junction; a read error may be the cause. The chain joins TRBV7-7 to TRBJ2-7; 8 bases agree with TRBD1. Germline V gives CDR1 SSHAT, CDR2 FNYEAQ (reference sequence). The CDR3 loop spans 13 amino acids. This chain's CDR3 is CASSPDREDEQYF. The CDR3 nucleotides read TGTGCTAGCAGCCCGGACAGGGAGGACGAGCAGTACTTC.

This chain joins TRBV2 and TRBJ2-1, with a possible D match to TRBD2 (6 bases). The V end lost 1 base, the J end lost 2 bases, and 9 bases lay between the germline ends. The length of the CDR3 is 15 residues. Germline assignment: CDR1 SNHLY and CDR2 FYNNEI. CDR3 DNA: TGTGCCAGCAGTGAAGTGGGGGGTCCCTACAATGAGCAGTTCTTC. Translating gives CASSEVGGPYNEQFF. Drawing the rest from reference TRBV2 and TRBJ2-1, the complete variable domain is EPEVTQTPSHQVTQMGQEVILRCVPISNHLYFYWYRQILGQKVEFLVSFYNNEISEKSEIFDDQFSVERPDGSNFTLKIRSTKLEDSAMYFCASSEVGGPYNEQFFGPGTRLTVL.

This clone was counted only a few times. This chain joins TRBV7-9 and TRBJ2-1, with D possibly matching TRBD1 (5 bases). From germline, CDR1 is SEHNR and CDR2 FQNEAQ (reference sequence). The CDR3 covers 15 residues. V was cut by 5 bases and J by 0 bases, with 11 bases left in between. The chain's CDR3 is CASSPRVSSYNEQFF. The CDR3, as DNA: TGTGCCAGCAGCCCCAGGGTAAGCTCCTACAATGAGCAGTTCTTC.

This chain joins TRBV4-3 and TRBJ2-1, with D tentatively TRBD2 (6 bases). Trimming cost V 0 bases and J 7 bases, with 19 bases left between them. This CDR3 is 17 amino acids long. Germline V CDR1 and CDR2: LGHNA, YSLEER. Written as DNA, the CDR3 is TGCGCCAGCAGCCAAGAGCGGGCCCCCCGAGGGAGGAATGAGCAGTTCTTC. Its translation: CASSQERAPRGRNEQFF.

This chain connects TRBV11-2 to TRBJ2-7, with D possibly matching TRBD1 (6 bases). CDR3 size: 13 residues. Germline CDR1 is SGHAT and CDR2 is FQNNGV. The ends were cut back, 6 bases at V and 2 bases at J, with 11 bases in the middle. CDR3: CASSSDSAYEQYF. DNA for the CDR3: TGTGCCAGCAGTTCGGACAGTGCCTACGAGCAGTACTTC.

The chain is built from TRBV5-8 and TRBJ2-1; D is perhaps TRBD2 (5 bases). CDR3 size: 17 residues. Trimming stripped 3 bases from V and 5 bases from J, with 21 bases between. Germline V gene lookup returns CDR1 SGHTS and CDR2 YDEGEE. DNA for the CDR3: TGTGCCAGCAGCTCGACCCGACTAATGTATGGGGACAATGAGCAGTTCTTC. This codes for CASSSTRLMYGDNEQFF.

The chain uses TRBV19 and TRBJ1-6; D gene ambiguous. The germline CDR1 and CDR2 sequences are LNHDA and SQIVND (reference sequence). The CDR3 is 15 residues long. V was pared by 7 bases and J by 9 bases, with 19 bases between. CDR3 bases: TGTGCCAGTACCGAGGGCACAGCCCCTCCTTCACCCCTCCACTTT. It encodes CASTEGTAPPSPLHF.